Below are 14 T cell receptor beta chains sequenced from a single sample in a study of blood T cell repertoires in COVID-19. Measured with immunoSEQ multiplex PCR; TCRdb has only the in-frame clones, and not every one. The data contain 150,000 to 200,000 clones, approximately 79% of them seen just once; the ten biggest clones take up approximately 26%. The sample comprised peripheral blood. Source of these receptors: a woman aged 65 to 85 with acute or convalescent COVID-19.

This chain connects TRBV29-1 to TRBJ1-2; D is unresolved. The CDR3 covers 11 residues. Between the trimmed V and J ends, which lost 0 bases and 6 bases, there was a span of 5 bases. Germline V gives CDR1 SQVTM, CDR2 ANQGSEA. In DNA, the CDR3 is TGCAGCGTTGAAGATAGTGATGGCTACACCTTC. This codes for CSVEDSDGYTF.

The rearrangement links TRBV5-8 to TRBJ2-1; possible D gene TRBD2, 6 bases. The ends were cut back, 0 bases at V and 9 bases at J, with 13 bases in the middle. Germline-derived CDR1 and CDR2 are SGHTS and YDEGEE. The CDR3 is made up of 14 amino acids. The CDR3 here is CASSLGLVLTEQFF. As DNA, the CDR3 is TGTGCCAGCAGCTTGGGACTAGTCCTCACTGAGCAGTTCTTC.

This chain uses TRBV15 with TRBJ2-1; unclear D gene. The CDR3 length is 16 residues. The V end was cut by 0 bases, the J end by 0 bases, with 9 bases between. Germline CDR1 reads LNHNV; CDR2 reads YYDKDF (reference sequence). The CDR3 here is CATSRDQELSYNEQFF. As DNA, the CDR3 is TGTGCCACCAGCAGAGATCAAGAACTCTCCTACAATGAGCAGTTCTTC.

V and J are TRBV2 and TRBJ2-2; 11 bases align to TRBD2. Germline trimming cut 5 bases from V and 3 bases from J; bases unmatched to any gene: 8. Germline V gene sequence: CDR1 SNHLY, CDR2 FYNNEI. CDR3 length equals 17 residues. CDR3 bases: TGTGCCAGCAGTTGGTGGTATAGCGGGAGGGACACCGGGGAGCTGTTTTTT. It yields the protein CASSWWYSGRDTGELFF. Together with reference TRBV2 and TRBJ2-2, the CDR3 gives the full variable domain: EPEVTQTPSHQVTQMGQEVILRCVPISNHLYFYWYRQILGQKVEFLVSFYNNEISEKSEIFDDQFSVERPDGSNFTLKIRSTKLEDSAMYFCASSWWYSGRDTGELFFGEGSRLTVL.

The V gene is TRBV5-1, the J gene TRBJ2-2, with D perhaps matching TRBD2 (6 bases). The CDR3 covers 14 residues. CDR1 and CDR2 (germline): SGHRS, YFSETQ. Between the trimmed V and J ends, which lost 6 bases and 2 bases, there was a span of 11 bases. The CDR3 DNA reads as TGCGCCAGCACCTGGACTACCAACACCGGGGAGCTGTTTTTT. Protein sequence: CASTWTTNTGELFF.

The V call is TRBV18, the J call TRBJ1-2; TRBD1 might be the D (5 bases). V was cut by 3 bases and J by 4 bases, with 15 bases left in between. This CDR3 comprises 15 residues. CDR1 and CDR2 (germline): KGHSH, LQKENI. CDR3 loop: CASSPGDSYPYGYTF. Here the CDR3 DNA reads TGTGCCAGCTCACCCGGGGACTCTTACCCCTATGGCTACACCTTC. The full variable domain, its missing parts supplied by reference TRBV18 and TRBJ1-2, is NAGVMQNPRHLVRRRGQEARLRCSPMKGHSHVYWYRQLPEEGLKFMVYLQKENIIDESGMPKERFSAEFPKEGPSILRIQQVVRGDSAAYFCASSPGDSYPYGYTFGSGTRLTVV.

The DNA for the CDR3 is TGTGCCAGCAGCCCGGAGCCGTCCGGGGCCAACGTCCTGACTTTC. Its protein product is CASSPEPSGANVLTF. The J gene is TRBJ2-6, the V gene TRBV7-2; D not certain. Between the trimmed V and J ends, which lost 5 bases and 4 bases, there was a span of 12 bases. The CDR3 runs 15 residues. CDR1 and CDR2 from the germline V gene are SGHTA and FQGNSA.

In regard to this clone: A read error may account for a junction end that differs from germline. The V and J genes are TRBV3-1 (or the pseudogene TRBV3-2) and TRBJ2-7, with D tentatively TRBD2 (5 bases). From germline, CDR1 is LGHDT and CDR2 YNNKEL (reference sequence). This CDR3 region has 12 residues. The CDR3 protein is CASSQDLWRLSF. DNA of the CDR3: TGTGCCAGCAGCCAAGATTTATGGAGGCTCTCCTTC.

A few counts support this clone. The genes are TRBV7-4 and TRBJ2-4; 11 bases are shared with TRBD2. CDR3 length: 16 amino acids. J was trimmed by 6 bases and V by 1 base; bases with no gene match: 5. Germline CDR1 reads SGHVT; CDR2 reads SQSDAQ. CDR3 amino acids: CASSLVLAGDVNIQYF. In DNA, the CDR3 is TGTGCCAGCAGCTTAGTACTAGCGGGAGACGTAAACATTCAGTACTTC. Based on the CDR3 plus reference TRBV7-4 and TRBJ2-4, the full variable domain is GAGVSQSPRYKVAKRGRDVALRCDSISGHVTLYWYRQTLGQGSEVLTYSQSDAQRDKSGRPSGRFSAERPERSVSTLKIQRTEQGDSAVYLCASSLVLAGDVNIQYFGAGTRLSVL.

The V and J genes are TRBV29-1 and TRBJ2-5, with TRBD2 matching over 9 bases. The V segment lost 4 bases and the J segment 0 bases; nucleotides outside the gene matches: 15. Germline CDR1 SQVTM, CDR2 ANQGSEA. This CDR3 comprises 18 residues. The CDR3: CSVARPSGRSPYQETQYF. The CDR3 DNA reads TGCAGCGTTGCCAGACCCAGCGGGAGGTCGCCGTACCAAGAGACCCAGTACTTC.

The V gene is TRBV6-5, the J gene TRBJ1-1; 7 nucleotides line up with TRBD1. V trimming: 6 bases; J trimming: 4 bases; junction bases outside the gene matches: 5. The CDR3 totals 13 residues. Germline V gene sequence: CDR1 MNHEY, CDR2 SVGAGI. The CDR3 nucleotides are TGTGCCAGCAGCCCCACAGGGGTCACTGAAGCTTTCTTT. This codes for CASSPTGVTEAFF.

This clone occurred a few times. The DNA for the CDR3 is TGTGCCAGCAGCTTGTATGGGACAGGGAAACACAATGAGCAGTTCTTC. The encoded protein is CASSLYGTGKHNEQFF. This chain links TRBV5-6 with TRBJ2-1, with 9 bases aligning to TRBD1. The V segment lost 1 base and the J segment 5 bases; nucleotides outside the gene matches: 7. Per germline, CDR1 SGHDT and CDR2 YYEEEE. CDR3 length: 16 residues.

The chain carries TRBV27 and TRBJ1-2; 9 bases map to TRBD1. Trimming removed 5 bases from V and 0 bases from J; junction bases left unmatched: 16. This CDR3 region has 19 residues. Germline CDR1 and CDR2: MNHEY and SMNVEV (reference sequence). Written as DNA, the CDR3 is TGTGCCAGCAGTCCGGATCCTGGCCGGGACAGGGCCTCTAACTATGGCTACACCTTC. Encoded protein: CASSPDPGRDRASNYGYTF.

This clone was counted between two and nine times. The CDR3, as DNA: TGTGCCAGCAGTCCTAACAGGGTGGGCACTGAAGCTTTCTTT. It translates to CASSPNRVGTEAFF. The gene calls are TRBV28 and TRBJ1-1; D is perhaps TRBD1 (6 bases). This CDR3 comprises 14 residues. Trimming removed 5 bases at V and 4 bases at J, with 14 bases between. Germline CDR1 and CDR2: MDHEN and SYDVKM.